This T cell receptor (beta chain) was captured by sequencing in a study of blood T cells in healthy people across ages (dated by TCRdb to between 2015 and 2017). With regard to the full study: In model experiments, roughly one uniquely barcoded TCR beta cDNA molecule per two T cells was captured by template switching. To track age-related changes in TCR beta repertoire diversity, the study relied on deep sequencing normalized with unique cDNA molecular identifiers. The donors were divided into four age groups: young (average approximately 17 years), middle-aged (approximately 42), aged (about 61) and long-lived (82). To avoid experimental bias, donors of different ages were spread randomly across the sequencing lanes. Using the same blood draw, the study looked at two additional independent replicas of 1 million unique cDNA reads for two donors, one aged 18 to 29 and the other aged 80 or older. Broader findings and caveats from the paper: The long-lived group showed more naive CD4+ T cells, fewer expanded clones and increased TCR diversity than the aged group, suggesting age selection. There was a strong correlation between observed TCR beta diversity and the percentage of naive T cells measured by flow cytometry. Bulk unsorted PBMC profiling prevented conclusive comparison of naive and antigen-experienced compartments. Donor CMV infection status was unknown, potentially confounding age-related changes in expanded clonotypes. Observed TCR beta diversity per million T cells fell roughly linearly with age, and a significant reduction was already apparent by age around 39. Total diversity estimates from one million sequenced T cells were considered lower bounds and underestimates.

CDR1 is given as SGHVS and CDR2 as FNYEAQ, both from the germline V gene. Trimming costs V 4 bases and J 8 bases, and their ends lie 8 bases apart. Including the terminal cysteine and phenylalanine, the CDR3 comprises 12 residues. The retained sequence is limited to the CDR3, 36 bases, with the frame set at the first base. Donors were 40 or so systemically healthy Caucasian individuals from Russia aged roughly 6 to 95 years. Around 10 milliliters of peripheral blood were drawn from each donor into EDTA-treated Vacutainer tubes. PBMCs were isolated by Ficoll-Paque density-gradient centrifugation, with at least 7 million obtained per sample. Trizol reagent was used to extract total RNA from the PBMCs, yielding at least 5 micrograms per sample. For every donor, flow cytometry on a PBMC aliquot measured the percentage of naive CD45RAhigh/CD27high T cells. Library preparation employed 5' RACE. The listed sequencing device is Illumina HiSeq 2500. A second PCR of roughly 7 to 12 cycles was run with a J-beta primer mix and a sample-barcoded 5' primer. Each TCR beta cDNA molecule received a unique molecular identifier from a template-switch 5' adaptor carrying 12 random nucleotides. Each sample yielded at least 2.5 million CDR3-containing paired-end reads. First-strand cDNA was synthesized from all RNA with the Mint cDNA synthesis kit, primed by a TRBC-specific oligonucleotide. Following uracil-DNA glycosylase treatment, all cDNA underwent a first 18-cycle PCR with the universal primers M1SS and BC2_uni_R. The study's own analysis went as follows. Normalization of each sample was performed by random selection of 1 million high-quality reads, each carrying a distinct molecular identifier. Instead of being binned into consensus sequences, reads that shared molecular identifiers were thrown out. MiTCR, with a Q25 quality threshold and the strictest error-elimination algorithm, was used for CDR3 identification, clonotype clustering and error correction. A nonparametric unseen species model using Euler transformation provided a lower-bound estimate of total TCR beta diversity. TCRdb trimmed the raw reads at Q25, called clones with MiXCR and kept productive beta chains. Rows are combined by CDR3 protein, so each entry shows the most common genes and DNA. TCRdb assigned the V and J calls; the authors' analysis was not used. The sample contains 1.5 million to 1.8 million distinct CDR3 sequences, roughly 43% of them found a single time. The biggest ten clones account for around 4% of the sample.

A remark on this clonotype: Its antigen is unknown. Base qualities were left out, and no much larger clone turns up one base away.

The specimen sequenced was blood. Rearrangement joined TRBV7-6 to TRBJ1-4, with the D gene call left open. The source of this sequence is a woman in her late teens or twenties in good health. CDR3 region: CASSSNTEKLFF. The sequenced DNA is TGTGCCAGCAGCTCTAATACGGAAAAACTGTTTTTT.